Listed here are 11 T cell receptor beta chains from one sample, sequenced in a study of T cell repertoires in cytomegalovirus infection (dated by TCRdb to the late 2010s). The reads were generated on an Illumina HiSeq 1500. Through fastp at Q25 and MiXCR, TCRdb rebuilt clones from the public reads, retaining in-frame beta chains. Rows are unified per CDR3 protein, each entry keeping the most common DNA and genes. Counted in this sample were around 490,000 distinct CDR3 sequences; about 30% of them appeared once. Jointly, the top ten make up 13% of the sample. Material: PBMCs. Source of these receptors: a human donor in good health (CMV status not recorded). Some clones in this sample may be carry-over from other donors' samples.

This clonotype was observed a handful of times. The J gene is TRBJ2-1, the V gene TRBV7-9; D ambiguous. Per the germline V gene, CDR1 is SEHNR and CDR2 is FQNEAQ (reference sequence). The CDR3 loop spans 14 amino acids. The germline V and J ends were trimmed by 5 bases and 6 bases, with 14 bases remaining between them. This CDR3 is CASSPIQYANEQFF. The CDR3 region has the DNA TGTGCCAGCAGCCCGATCCAATATGCCAATGAGCAGTTCTTC.

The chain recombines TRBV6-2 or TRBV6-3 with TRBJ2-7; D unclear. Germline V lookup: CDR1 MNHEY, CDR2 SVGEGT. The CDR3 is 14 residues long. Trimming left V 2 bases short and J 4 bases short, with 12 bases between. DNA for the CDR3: TGTGCCAGCAGTTACCCTCTGCGGTCTTACGAGCAGTACGTC. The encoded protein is CASSYPLRSYEQYV.

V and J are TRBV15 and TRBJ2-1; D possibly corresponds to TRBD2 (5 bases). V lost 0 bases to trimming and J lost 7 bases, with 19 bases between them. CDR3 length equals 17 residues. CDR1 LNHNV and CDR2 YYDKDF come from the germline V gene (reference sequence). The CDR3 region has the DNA TGTGCCACCAGCAGAGATAATCGAGTATTTAGAGGGAATGAGCAGTTCTTC. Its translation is CATSRDNRVFRGNEQFF.

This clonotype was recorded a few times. The CDR3: CASSLAADRGNEQFF. CDR3 sequence (DNA): TGTGCCAGCAGCTTAGCCGCGGACCGTGGCAATGAGCAGTTCTTC. The V gene is TRBV11-3, the J gene TRBJ2-1; D ambiguous. With 1 base removed from V and 6 bases from J, the gap between germline ends came to 13 bases. The CDR3 is made up of 15 amino acids. In germline, CDR1 is SGHNT, CDR2 YENEEA.

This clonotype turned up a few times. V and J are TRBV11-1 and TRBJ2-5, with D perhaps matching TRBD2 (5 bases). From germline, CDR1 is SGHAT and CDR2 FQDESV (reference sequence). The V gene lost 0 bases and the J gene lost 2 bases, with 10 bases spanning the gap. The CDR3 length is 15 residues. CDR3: CASSLARGGQETQYF. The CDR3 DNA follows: TGTGCCAGCAGCTTAGCCCGTGGCGGGCAAGAGACCCAGTACTTC.

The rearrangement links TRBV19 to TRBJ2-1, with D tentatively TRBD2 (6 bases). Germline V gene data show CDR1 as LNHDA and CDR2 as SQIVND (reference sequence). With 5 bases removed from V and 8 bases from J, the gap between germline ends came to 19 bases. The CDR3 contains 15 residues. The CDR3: CASSYSSATGDEQFF. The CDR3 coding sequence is TGTGCCAGTAGTTACTCTAGCGCCACGGGGGATGAGCAGTTCTTC.

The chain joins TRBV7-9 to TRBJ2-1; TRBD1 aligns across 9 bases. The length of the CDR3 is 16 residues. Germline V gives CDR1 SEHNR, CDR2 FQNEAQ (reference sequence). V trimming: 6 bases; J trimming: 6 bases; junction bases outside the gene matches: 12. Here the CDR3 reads CASRSPTGGEFNEQFF. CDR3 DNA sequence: TGTGCCAGCAGATCCCCGACAGGGGGGGAGTTCAATGAGCAGTTCTTC. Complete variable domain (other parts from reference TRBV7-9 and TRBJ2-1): DTGVSQNPRHKITKRGQNVTFRCDPISEHNRLYWYRQTLGQGPEFLTYFQNEAQLEKSRLLSDRFSAERPKGSFSTLEIQRTEQGDSAMYLCASRSPTGGEFNEQFFGPGTRLTVL.

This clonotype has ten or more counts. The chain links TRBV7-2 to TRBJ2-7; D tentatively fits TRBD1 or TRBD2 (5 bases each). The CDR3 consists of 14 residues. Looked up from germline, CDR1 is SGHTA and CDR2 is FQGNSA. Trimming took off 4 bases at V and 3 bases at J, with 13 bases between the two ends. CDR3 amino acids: CASSYPGTYYEQYF. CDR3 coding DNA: TGTGCCAGCAGCTACCCCGGGACGTACTACGAGCAGTACTTC.

CDR3 sequence reads: CASSSATAEGEQYV. The CDR3 DNA reads as TGTGCCAGCAGCTCCGCAACCGCCGAGGGCGAGCAGTACGTC. V and J are TRBV11-2 and TRBJ2-7; possible D gene TRBD2, 5 bases. The CDR3 contains 14 residues. V lost 4 bases and J lost 6, with 16 bases in between. Germline lookup yields CDR1 SGHAT and CDR2 FQNNGV.

CDR3 nucleotides: TGCGCCAGCAGCACAGGACTAGCGGGAGGCGCTAGCACAGATACGCAGTATTTT. This gives the protein CASSTGLAGGASTDTQYF. The chain is built from TRBV5-1 and TRBJ2-3; 14 nucleotides line up with TRBD2. The CDR3 is 18 amino acids. V shed 4 bases and J 0 bases; nucleotides not matched to a gene: 7. The germline gives CDR1 SGHRS, CDR2 YFSETQ.

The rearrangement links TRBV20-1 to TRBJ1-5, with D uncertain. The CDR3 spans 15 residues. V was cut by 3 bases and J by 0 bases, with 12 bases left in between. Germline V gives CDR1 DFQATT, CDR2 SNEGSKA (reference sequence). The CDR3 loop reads CSASRGKFSNQPQHF. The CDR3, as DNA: TGCAGTGCTAGTAGAGGGAAATTTAGCAATCAGCCCCAGCATTTT.